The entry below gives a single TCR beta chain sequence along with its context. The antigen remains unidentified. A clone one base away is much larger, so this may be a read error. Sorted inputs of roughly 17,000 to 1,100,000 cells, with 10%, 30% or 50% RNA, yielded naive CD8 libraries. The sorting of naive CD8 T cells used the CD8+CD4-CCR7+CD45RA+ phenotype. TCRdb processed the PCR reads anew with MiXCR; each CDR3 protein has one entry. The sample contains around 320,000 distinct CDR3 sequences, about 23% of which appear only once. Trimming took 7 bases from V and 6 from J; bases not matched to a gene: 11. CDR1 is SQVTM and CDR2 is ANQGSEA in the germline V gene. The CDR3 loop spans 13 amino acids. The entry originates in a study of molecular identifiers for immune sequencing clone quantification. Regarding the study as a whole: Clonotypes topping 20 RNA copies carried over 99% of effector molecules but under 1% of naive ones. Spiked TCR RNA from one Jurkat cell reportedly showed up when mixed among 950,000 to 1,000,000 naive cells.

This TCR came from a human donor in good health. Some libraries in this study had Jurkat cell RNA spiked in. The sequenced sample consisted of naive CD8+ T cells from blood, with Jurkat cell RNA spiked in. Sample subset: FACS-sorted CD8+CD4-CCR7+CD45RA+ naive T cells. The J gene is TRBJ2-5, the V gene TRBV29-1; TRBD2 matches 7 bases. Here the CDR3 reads CSAGGLAQKTQYF. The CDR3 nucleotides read TGCAGCGCGGGAGGACTGGCGCAAAAGACCCAGTACTTC.